This T cell receptor beta chain was found in a study of cytomegalovirus exposure and HLA in healthy donors. In this sample, this clone turned up once. Its antigen is unidentified. The study drew the donors from its approximately 120-subject validation cohort, separate from the roughly 710-subject first cohort. Whole-study findings and limits: In vitro, three CMV-associated chains proved specific for CMV antigens. The classifier, whose performance was assessed in both the original and validation cohorts, reportedly diagnosed cytomegalovirus status with high specificity and sensitivity. Many donors shared some public TCRs, even though most TCR sequences were rare.

The V end lost 4 bases, the J end lost 5 bases, and 16 bases lay between the germline ends. The CDR3 is made up of 15 amino acids. Germline V gene data show CDR1 as KGHSH and CDR2 as LQKENI. Sequencing was performed with immunoSEQ multiplex PCR; in TCRdb, only in-frame clones are kept and a portion is missing. The data hold about 310,000 clones, with around 90% observed a single time. This chain connects TRBV18 to TRBJ2-3, with TRBD2 as a possible D gene (5 bases). The TCR sequence derives from a man aged 30 to 45 in good health and CMV-seronegative. Sequences were obtained from PBMCs. CDR3 region: CASSQSKPGEDTQYF. For the CDR3, the DNA is TGTGCCAGCTCACAATCTAAACCCGGGGAAGATACGCAGTATTTT.